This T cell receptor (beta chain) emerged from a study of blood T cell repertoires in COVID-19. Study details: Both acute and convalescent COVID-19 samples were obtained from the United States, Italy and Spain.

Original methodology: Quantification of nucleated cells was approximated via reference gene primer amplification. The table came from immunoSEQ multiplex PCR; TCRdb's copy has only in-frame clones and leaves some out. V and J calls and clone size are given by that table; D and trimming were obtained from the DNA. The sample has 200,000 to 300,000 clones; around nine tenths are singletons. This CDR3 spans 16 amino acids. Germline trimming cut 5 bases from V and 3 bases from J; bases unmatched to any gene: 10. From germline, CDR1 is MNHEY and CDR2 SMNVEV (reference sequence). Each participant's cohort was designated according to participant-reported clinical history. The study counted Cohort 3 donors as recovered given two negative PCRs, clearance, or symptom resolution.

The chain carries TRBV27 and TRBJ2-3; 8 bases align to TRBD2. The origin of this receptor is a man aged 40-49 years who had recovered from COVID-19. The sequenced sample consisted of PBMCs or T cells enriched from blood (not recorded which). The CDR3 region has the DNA TGTGCCAGCAGTCTAAGTCTGGGACTAGTGACAGATACGCAGTATTTT. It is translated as CASSLSLGLVTDTQYF.